The 12 T cell receptor beta chains listed next were all sequenced from one sample in a study of shared clonotypes between healthy human individuals. Data came from immunoSEQ multiplex PCR; TCRdb stores just in-frame clones and leaves some out. The table includes some 1,100,000 clones, approximately 80% detected once. The sequenced sample consisted of memory CD4+ T cells from PBMCs. Noted subset: CD45RA-negative fraction. The source is a man younger than 30 in good health. Some clones in this sample may be carry-over from other donors' samples.

V is TRBV7-2 and J is TRBJ1-2; TRBD1 matches at 9 bases. Trimming at V came to 5 bases and at J to 7 bases, leaving 8 bases not matched to a gene. The germline CDR1 and CDR2 sequences are SGHTA and FQGNSA. This CDR3 spans 14 amino acids. CDR3: CASSPRDRALGYTF. The CDR3 DNA reads TGTGCCAGCAGCCCTAGGGACAGGGCGCTTGGCTACACCTTC.

In its sample, this clone was seen a few times. The V gene is TRBV28, the J gene TRBJ1-1, with a possible D match to TRBD1 (6 bases). This CDR3 region has 17 residues. Trimming pared 6 bases from V and 0 bases from J, leaving 20 bases between. The germline CDR1 and CDR2 sequences are MDHEN and SYDVKM. The CDR3 spells CASSPNRWGAVNTEAFF. The CDR3 DNA sequence: TGTGCCAGCAGCCCCAACCGTTGGGGGGCGGTGAACACTGAAGCTTTCTTT.

The CDR3 reads CASSPPRGGRNEQFF. CDR3 coding DNA: TGTGCCAGCTCACCACCCAGGGGGGGTAGGAATGAGCAGTTCTTC. This chain connects TRBV18 to TRBJ2-1, with D perhaps matching TRBD1 or TRBD2 (7 bases each). This CDR3 has 15 residues. Per germline, CDR1 KGHSH and CDR2 LQKENI. Deletions cut 0 bases from V and 7 bases from J, with 13 bases between.

The J gene is TRBJ2-3, the V gene TRBV5-1; 10 bases are shared with TRBD2. The germline gives CDR1 SGHRS, CDR2 YFSETQ. With V trimmed by 5 bases and J by 4 bases, 7 bases remained unmatched. There are 15 residues in the CDR3. The CDR3 DNA follows: TGCGCCAGCAGGTCTAGCGGGAGTACTTCAGATACGCAGTATTTT. It yields the protein CASRSSGSTSDTQYF.

The rearrangement links TRBV15 to TRBJ1-2, with D possibly matching TRBD1 (5 bases). The CDR3 has 15 amino acids. Trimming shortened V by 0 bases and J by 4 bases, and 12 bases separated the two germline ends. CDR1 is LNHNV, CDR2 YYDKDF, per germline (reference sequence). CDR3 amino acids: CATSRDRGRPYGYTF. CDR3 in DNA: TGTGCCACCAGCAGAGATAGGGGCAGACCCTATGGCTACACCTTC.

The chain recombines TRBV14 with TRBJ1-3, with D perhaps matching TRBD1 (5 bases). CDR3 length: 16 residues. Germline V CDR1 and CDR2: SGHDN, FVKESK. V lost 0 bases and J 0 bases, leaving 9 bases between the germline ends. CDR3 region: CASSQERGYSGNTIYF. DNA for the CDR3: TGTGCCAGCAGCCAAGAAAGGGGATACTCTGGAAACACCATATATTTT.

The V and J genes are TRBV6-1 and TRBJ1-1; D is ambiguous. V lost 4 bases to trimming and J lost 6 bases, with 9 bases between them. Germline loops: CDR1 MNHNS, CDR2 SASEGT. This CDR3 has 12 residues. DNA for the CDR3: TGTGCCAGCAGTGTTAGTGACGCTGAAGCTTTCTTT. Translation: CASSVSDAEAFF.

This chain links TRBV2 with TRBJ2-5, with D possibly matching TRBD2 (6 bases). CDR1 SNHLY and CDR2 FYNNEI come from the germline V gene. The V and J ends lost 3 bases and 4 bases respectively, with 12 bases between them. CDR3 size: 14 residues. The CDR3 protein is CASSDPGTPETQYF. The CDR3 nucleotides are TGTGCCAGCAGTGACCCCGGGACTCCAGAGACCCAGTACTTC.

The chain has TRBV19 and TRBJ1-5, with D perhaps matching TRBD1 (5 bases). V was trimmed by 4 bases and J by 3 bases, leaving 7 bases between them. This CDR3 comprises 13 residues. CDR1 and CDR2 from the germline V gene are LNHDA and SQIVND (reference sequence). The CDR3 DNA reads as TGTGCCAGTAGTAGACAGTTCAATCAGCCCCAGCATTTT. This codes for CASSRQFNQPQHF.

The chain carries TRBV5-1 and TRBJ2-7, with 8 bases matching TRBD1. V lost 4 bases to trimming and J lost 7 bases; unmatched junction nucleotides: 4. Germline loops: CDR1 SGHRS, CDR2 YFSETQ. The CDR3 is made up of 12 amino acids. DNA of the CDR3: TGCGCCAGCAGCCGGGACAGGCAGGAGCAGTACTTC. Translating it yields CASSRDRQEQYF.

In the case of this clone: The same CDR3 arises from other DNA sequences in this sample as well. The chain joins TRBV27 to TRBJ2-4; 9 bases line up with TRBD1. J lost 0 bases, V lost 8 bases, and 8 bases had no gene match. The CDR3 consists of 16 residues. The germline V gene has CDR1 MNHEY and CDR2 SMNVEV (reference sequence). The CDR3 nucleotides read TGTGCCAGCTCCCCCGGACAGGGGTTAGCCAAAAACATTCAGTACTTC. As protein: CASSPGQGLAKNIQYF.

The V and J genes are TRBV20-1 and TRBJ2-7; D is ambiguous. The CDR3 consists of 11 residues. The germline V and J ends were trimmed by 3 bases and 3 bases, with 6 bases remaining between them. Germline lookup yields CDR1 DFQATT and CDR2 SNEGSKA (reference sequence). The CDR3 spells CSASNFYEQYF. In nucleotides, the CDR3 is TGCAGTGCTAGCAATTTCTACGAGCAGTACTTC.